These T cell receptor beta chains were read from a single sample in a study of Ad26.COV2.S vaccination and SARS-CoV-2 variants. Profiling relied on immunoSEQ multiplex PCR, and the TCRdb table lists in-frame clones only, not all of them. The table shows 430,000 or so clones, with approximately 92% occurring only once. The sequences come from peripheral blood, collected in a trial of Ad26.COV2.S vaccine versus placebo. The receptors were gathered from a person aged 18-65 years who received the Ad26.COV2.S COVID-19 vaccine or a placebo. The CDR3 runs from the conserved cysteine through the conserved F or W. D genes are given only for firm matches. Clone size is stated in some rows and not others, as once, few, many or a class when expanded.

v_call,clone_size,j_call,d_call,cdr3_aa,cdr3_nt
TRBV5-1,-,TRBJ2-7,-,CASSLAPPTDYSYEQYF,TGCGCCAGCAGCTTGGCCCCACCGACAGATTACTCCTACGAGCAGTACTTC
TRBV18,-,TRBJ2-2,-,CASSPPVRQGLNTGELFF,TGTGCCAGCTCACCACCGGTTCGTCAGGGGCTGAACACCGGGGAGCTGTTTTTT
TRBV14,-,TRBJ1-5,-,CASSQAGLGQPQHF,TGTGCCAGCAGCCAGGCAGGTTTGGGTCAGCCCCAGCATTTT
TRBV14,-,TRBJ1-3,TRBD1,CASSQGRGIGNTIYF,TGTGCCAGCAGCCAGGGCAGGGGGATCGGAAACACCATATATTTT
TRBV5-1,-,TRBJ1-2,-,CASSEDSLYGYTF,TGCGCCAGCAGCGAGGACAGCCTCTATGGCTACACCTTC
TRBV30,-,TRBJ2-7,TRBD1,CAWSRTGDPYEQYF,TGTGCCTGGAGTCGGACAGGGGACCCCTACGAGCAGTACTTC
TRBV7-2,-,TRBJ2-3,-,CASSLVFTPDTQYF,TGTGCCAGCAGCTTAGTTTTTACCCCAGATACGCAGTATTTT
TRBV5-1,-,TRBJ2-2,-,CASSLDGLGANTGELFF,TGCGCCAGCAGCTTGGACGGGTTGGGGGCAAACACCGGGGAGCTGTTTTTT
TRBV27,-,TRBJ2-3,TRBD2,CASSPSGDFQDTQYF,TGTGCCAGCAGTCCTAGCGGGGACTTTCAAGATACGCAGTATTTT
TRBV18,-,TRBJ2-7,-,CASSPLQGRDEQYF,TGTGCCAGCTCACCACTTCAGGGTCGGGACGAGCAGTACTTC
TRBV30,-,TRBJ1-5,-,CAWSHRVGTTNSNQPQHF,TGTGCCTGGAGTCACCGAGTAGGGACTACAAATAGCAATCAGCCCCAGCATTTT
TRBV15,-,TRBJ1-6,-,CATSRVSGRGNSPLHF,TGTGCCACCAGCAGAGTATCGGGCAGGGGTAATTCACCCCTCCACTTT
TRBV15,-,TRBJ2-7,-,CATSRDPAGGYEQYF,TGTGCCACCAGCAGAGATCCAGCGGGCGGCTACGAGCAGTACTTC
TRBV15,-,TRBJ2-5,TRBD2,CATSRGGSGRQETQYF,TGTGCCACCAGCAGAGGGGGTAGCGGGCGACAAGAGACCCAGTACTTC
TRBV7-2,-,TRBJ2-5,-,CASSPNHGSETQYF,TGTGCCAGCAGCCCCAATCACGGGAGCGAGACCCAGTACTTC
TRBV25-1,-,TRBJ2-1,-,CASEYLDRRVQFF,TGTGCCAGCGAGTACCTCGACAGGCGAGTCCAGTTCTTC
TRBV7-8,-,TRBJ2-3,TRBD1,CASGQGADTQYF,TGTGCCAGCGGACAGGGGGCAGATACGCAGTATTTT
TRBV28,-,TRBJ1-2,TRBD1,CASSPQGVNRGGYTF,TGTGCCAGCAGCCCTCAGGGGGTTAATAGAGGTGGCTACACCTTC
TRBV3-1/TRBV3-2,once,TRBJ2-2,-,CASSPRLNTGELFF,TGTGCCAGCAGCCCGAGACTTAACACCGGGGAGCTGTTTTTT
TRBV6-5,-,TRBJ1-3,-,CASSPDGLSGNTIYF,TGTGCCAGCAGCCCAGACGGCTTATCTGGAAACACCATATATTTT
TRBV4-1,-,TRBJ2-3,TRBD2,CASSQPTSGKTQYF,TGCGCCAGCAGCCAGCCGACTAGCGGGAAAACGCAGTATTTT
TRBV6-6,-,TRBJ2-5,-,CASSTGLETQYF,TGTGCCAGCAGTACAGGGCTGGAGACCCAGTACTTC
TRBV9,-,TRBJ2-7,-,CASSVAASTELRGQYF,TGTGCCAGCAGCGTAGCCGCCTCGACAGAACTACGAGGGCAGTACTTC
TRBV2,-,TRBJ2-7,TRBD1,CASSDGQADEQYF,TGTGCCAGCAGTGATGGACAGGCCGACGAGCAGTACTTC
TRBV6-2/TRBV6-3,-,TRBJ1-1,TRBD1,CASSYSGTGAAQEAFF,TGTGCCAGCAGTTACTCCGGGACAGGGGCCGCCCAAGAAGCTTTCTTT
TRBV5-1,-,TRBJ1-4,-,CASSSRGDNEKLFF,TGCGCCAGCAGCTCGAGGGGGGATAATGAAAAACTGTTTTTT
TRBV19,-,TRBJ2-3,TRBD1,CASSIGTDSTDTQYF,TGTGCCAGTAGTATTGGGACAGACAGCACAGATACGCAGTATTTT
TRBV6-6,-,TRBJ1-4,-,CASSYAGADNEKLFF,TGTGCCAGCAGTTACGCCGGGGCAGATAATGAAAAACTGTTTTTT
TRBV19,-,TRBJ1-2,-,CASSLGILAYGYTF,TGTGCCAGTAGTTTGGGGATTCTTGCCTATGGCTACACCTTC
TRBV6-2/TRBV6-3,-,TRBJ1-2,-,CASSLNGGYGYTF,TGTGCCAGCAGTCTCAACGGTGGGTATGGCTACACCTTC
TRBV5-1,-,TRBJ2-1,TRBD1,CASSWGGTAIYNEQFF,TGCGCCAGCAGCTGGGGTGGGACAGCGATCTACAATGAGCAGTTCTTC
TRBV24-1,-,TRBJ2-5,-,CATSDSGQRKTQYF,TGTGCCACCAGTGATTCAGGACAGCGAAAGACCCAGTACTTC
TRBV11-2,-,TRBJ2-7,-,CASSYRVLSYEQYF,TGTGCCAGCAGTTACAGGGTGCTCTCCTACGAGCAGTACTTC
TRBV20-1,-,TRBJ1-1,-,CSASSSTITEAFF,TGCAGTGCTAGTAGCAGCACAATCACTGAAGCTTTCTTT
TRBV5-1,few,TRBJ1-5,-,CASSLVQGTPQHF,TGCGCCAGCAGCTTGGTCCAGGGAACTCCCCAGCATTTT
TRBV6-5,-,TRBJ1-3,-,CASSLYYNSGNTIYF,TGTGCCAGCAGCCTCTACTACAACTCTGGAAACACCATATATTTT
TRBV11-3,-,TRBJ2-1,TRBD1,CASSLQGASFYNEQFF,TGTGCCAGCAGCCTTCAGGGGGCTAGTTTTTACAATGAGCAGTTCTTC
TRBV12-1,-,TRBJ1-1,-,CASSLGPPRGAFF,TGTGCCAGCAGCTTGGGACCACCGAGGGGAGCTTTCTTT
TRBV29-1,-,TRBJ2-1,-,CSVEGTSTYNEQFF,TGCAGCGTTGAAGGGACAAGTACTTACAATGAGCAGTTCTTC
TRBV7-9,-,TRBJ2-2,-,CASSLGGGGLNTGELFF,TGTGCCAGCAGCTTAGGTGGCGGAGGATTGAACACCGGGGAGCTGTTTTTT
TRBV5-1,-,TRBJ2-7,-,CASSFDTGRIYEQYF,TGCGCCAGCAGCTTTGACACGGGGCGGATCTACGAGCAGTACTTC
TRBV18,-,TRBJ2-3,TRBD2,CASSPLAGDTDTQYF,TGTGCCAGCTCACCGCTAGCGGGAGACACAGATACGCAGTATTTT
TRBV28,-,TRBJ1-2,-,CASSLGQHGYTF,TGTGCCAGCAGTTTAGGACAGCACGGCTACACCTTC